This T cell receptor beta chain appears in the sequencing data of a study of shared clonotypes between healthy human individuals. Remarks on this clone: Its antigen remains unknown.

Assay: immunoSEQ multiplex PCR; the TCRdb copy retains only in-frame clones and omits some. This table has millions of clones, about 93% appearing once. General study results and limits: In a few donors, around 5% of naive CD4 clonotypes appeared in common.

The CDR3 loop spans 16 amino acids. The junction had 11 bases not matched to a gene; V was cut back by 4 bases and J by 5 bases. Terminally differentiated effector memory CD45RA+ cells were excluded by CCR7 positive selection of CD45RO-negative cells. The chain couples TRBV5-3 to TRBJ2-1; 8 nucleotides line up with TRBD2. TRBV5-3 is an open reading frame whose function is uncertain. Source material: naive CD8+ T cells from PBMCs. The origin of this receptor is a man between 18 and 35 years old in good health. Some clones in this sample may be carry-over from other donors' samples. The CDR3 reads CARSPGGGAEDNEQFF. In DNA form, the CDR3 reads TGTGCCAGAAGCCCGGGAGGGGGGGCCGAGGACAATGAGCAGTTCTTC.